The clone carrying this T cell receptor beta chain was seen once. Its specificity is unknown. A multiplex PCR was run with 60 Vbeta primers and 13 Jbeta primers. Original processing notes: In a later analysis, 75 million to 85 million unique TCR beta chains included roughly 11 million shared by two or more donors. Data came from immunoSEQ multiplex PCR; TCRdb stores just in-frame clones and leaves some out. V, J and clone size were drawn from that table, and D and trimming were deduced from the DNA. Of roughly 93,000 clones in the sample, about 74% were seen once. The data stem from a study of cytomegalovirus exposure and HLA in healthy donors. Whole-study results and caveats: Later genetic work tied a missense DCLRE1C variant to beta-chain V and J trimming. The study put some 150 TCR beta chains on its list as cytomegalovirus-associated.

Trimming took 4 bases from V and 4 from J; bases not matched to a gene: 11. The CDR3 runs 17 residues. Germline assignment: CDR1 LNHDA and CDR2 SQIVND (reference sequence). This TCR was recovered from a male donor in good health and CMV-seronegative. The sequenced material came from PBMCs. V usage is TRBV19 and J usage is TRBJ2-3; 10 bases are a match to TRBD2. The CDR3 DNA reads TGTGCCAGTAGTAAGGGGCCGGCTAGCGGGAGCGCAGATACGCAGTATTTT. This translates into CASSKGPASGSADTQYF.